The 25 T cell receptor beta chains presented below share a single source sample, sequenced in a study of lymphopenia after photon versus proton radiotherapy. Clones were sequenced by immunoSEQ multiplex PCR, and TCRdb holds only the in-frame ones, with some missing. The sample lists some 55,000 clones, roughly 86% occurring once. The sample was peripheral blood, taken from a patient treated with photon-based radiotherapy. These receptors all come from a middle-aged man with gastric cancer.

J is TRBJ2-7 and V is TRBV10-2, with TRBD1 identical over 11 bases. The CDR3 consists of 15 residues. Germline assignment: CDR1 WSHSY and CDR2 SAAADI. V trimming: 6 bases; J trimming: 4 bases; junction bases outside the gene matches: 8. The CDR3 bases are TGCGCCAGCAGACTATCGGGACAGGGGGTTTACGAGCAGTACTTC. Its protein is CASRLSGQGVYEQYF.

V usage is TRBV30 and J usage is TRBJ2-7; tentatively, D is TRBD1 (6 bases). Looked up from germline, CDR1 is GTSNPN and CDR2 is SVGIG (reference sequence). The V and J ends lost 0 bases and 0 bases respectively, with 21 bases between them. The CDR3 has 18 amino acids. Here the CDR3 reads CAWSVRPSYRDNSYEQYF. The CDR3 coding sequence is TGTGCCTGGAGTGTCCGCCCGTCTTACAGGGACAACTCCTACGAGCAGTACTTC.

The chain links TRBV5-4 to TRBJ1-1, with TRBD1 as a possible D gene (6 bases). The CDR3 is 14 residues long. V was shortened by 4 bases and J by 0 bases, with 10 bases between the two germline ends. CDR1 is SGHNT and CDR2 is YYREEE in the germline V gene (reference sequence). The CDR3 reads CASSPGQMNTEAFF. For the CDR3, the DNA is TGTGCCAGCAGCCCCGGACAGATGAACACTGAAGCTTTCTTT.

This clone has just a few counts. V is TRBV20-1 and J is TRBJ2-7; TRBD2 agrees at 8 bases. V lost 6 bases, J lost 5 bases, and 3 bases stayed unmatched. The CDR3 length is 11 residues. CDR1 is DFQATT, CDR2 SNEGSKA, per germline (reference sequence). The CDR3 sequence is CSAGRGNEQYF. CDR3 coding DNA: TGCAGTGCCGGGAGGGGGAACGAGCAGTACTTC.

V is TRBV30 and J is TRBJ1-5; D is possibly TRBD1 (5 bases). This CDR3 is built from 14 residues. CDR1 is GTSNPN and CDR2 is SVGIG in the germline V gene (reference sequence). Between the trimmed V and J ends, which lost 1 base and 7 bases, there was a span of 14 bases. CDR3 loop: CAWSGVGTRQPQHF. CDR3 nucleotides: TGTGCCTGGAGTGGGGTGGGGACCAGGCAGCCCCAGCATTTT.

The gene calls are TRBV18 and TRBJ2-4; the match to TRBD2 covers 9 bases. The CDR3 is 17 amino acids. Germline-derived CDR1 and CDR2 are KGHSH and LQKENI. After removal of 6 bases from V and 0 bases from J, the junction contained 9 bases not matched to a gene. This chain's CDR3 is CASSPGTSPLAKNIQYF. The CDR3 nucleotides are TGTGCCAGCTCTCCTGGGACTAGCCCCTTAGCCAAAAACATTCAGTACTTC.

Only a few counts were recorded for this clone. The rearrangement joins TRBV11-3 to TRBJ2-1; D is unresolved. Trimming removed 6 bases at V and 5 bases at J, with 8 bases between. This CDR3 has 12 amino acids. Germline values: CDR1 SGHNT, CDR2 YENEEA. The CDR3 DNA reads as TGTGCCAGCAGGGGTAGAAACAATGAGCAGTTCTTC. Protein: CASRGRNNEQFF. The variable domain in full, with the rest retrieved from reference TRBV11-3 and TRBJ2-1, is EAGVVQSPRYKIIEKKQPVAFWCNPISGHNTLYWYLQNLGQGPELLIRYENEEAVDDSQLPKDRFSAERLKGVDSTLKIQPAELGDSAVYLCASRGRNNEQFFGPGTRLTVL.

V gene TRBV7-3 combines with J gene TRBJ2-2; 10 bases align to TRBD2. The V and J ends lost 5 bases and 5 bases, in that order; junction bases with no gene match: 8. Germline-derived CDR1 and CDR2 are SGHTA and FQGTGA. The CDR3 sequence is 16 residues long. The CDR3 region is CASSRQGLASTGELFF. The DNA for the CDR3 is TGTGCCAGCAGCAGACAGGGACTAGCGTCTACCGGGGAGCTGTTTTTT.

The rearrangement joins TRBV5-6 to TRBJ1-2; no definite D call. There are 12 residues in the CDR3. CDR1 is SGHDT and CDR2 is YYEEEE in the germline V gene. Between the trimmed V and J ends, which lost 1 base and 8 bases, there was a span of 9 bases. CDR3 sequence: CASSLSGSGYTF. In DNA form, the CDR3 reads TGTGCCAGCAGCTTGAGTGGTTCCGGCTACACCTTC.

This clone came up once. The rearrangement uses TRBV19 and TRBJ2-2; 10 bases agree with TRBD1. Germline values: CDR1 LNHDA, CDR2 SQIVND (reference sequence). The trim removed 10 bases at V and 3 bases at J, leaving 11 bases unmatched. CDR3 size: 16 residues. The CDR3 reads CATKWGTGDHTGELFF. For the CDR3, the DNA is TGTGCCACCAAGTGGGGGACAGGGGATCACACCGGGGAGCTGTTTTTT.

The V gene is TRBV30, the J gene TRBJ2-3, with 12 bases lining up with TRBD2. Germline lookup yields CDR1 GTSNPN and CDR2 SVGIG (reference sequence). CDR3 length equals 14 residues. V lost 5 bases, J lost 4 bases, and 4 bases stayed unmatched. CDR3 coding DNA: TGTGCCTGGGCTAGCGGGGGGGCCTCAGATACGCAGTATTTT. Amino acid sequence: CAWASGGASDTQYF.

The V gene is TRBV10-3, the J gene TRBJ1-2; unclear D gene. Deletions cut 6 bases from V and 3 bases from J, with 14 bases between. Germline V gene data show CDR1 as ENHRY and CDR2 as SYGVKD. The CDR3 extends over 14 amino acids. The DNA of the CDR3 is TGTGCCATCAGCAGCCCGGGGAATGACTATGGCTACACCTTC. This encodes CAISSPGNDYGYTF.

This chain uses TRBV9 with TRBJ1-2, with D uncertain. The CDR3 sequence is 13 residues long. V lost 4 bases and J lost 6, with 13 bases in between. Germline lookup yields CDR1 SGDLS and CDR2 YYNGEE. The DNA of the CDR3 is TGTGCCAGCAGCCATACACGGAGTAATGGCTACACCTTC. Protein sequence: CASSHTRSNGYTF.

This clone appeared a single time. DNA of the CDR3: TGTGCCTGGAGCCCTCACAGGGACGAGCAGTACTTC. The encoded protein is CAWSPHRDEQYF. The J gene is TRBJ2-7, the V gene TRBV30; weak D call: TRBD1 (6 bases). Germline CDR1 and CDR2: GTSNPN and SVGIG (reference sequence). Trimming removed 3 bases at V and 5 bases at J, with 11 bases between. The CDR3 contains 12 residues.

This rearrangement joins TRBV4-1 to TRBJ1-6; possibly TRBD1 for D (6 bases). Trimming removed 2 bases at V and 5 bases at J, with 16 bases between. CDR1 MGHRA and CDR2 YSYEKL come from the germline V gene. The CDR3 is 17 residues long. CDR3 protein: CASSQTPRGGDNSPLHF. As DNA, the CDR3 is TGCGCCAGCAGCCAAACTCCCCGGGGGGGCGATAATTCACCCCTCCACTTT.

The CDR3 DNA reads as TGTGCCAGCAGCGTGGGGACAGTGGCAACCTACGAGCAGTACTTC. It translates to CASSVGTVATYEQYF. The chain recombines TRBV9 with TRBJ2-7, with TRBD1 matching over 7 bases. Germline lookup yields CDR1 SGDLS and CDR2 YYNGEE. V shed 2 bases and J 2 bases; nucleotides not matched to a gene: 7. This CDR3 has 15 amino acids.

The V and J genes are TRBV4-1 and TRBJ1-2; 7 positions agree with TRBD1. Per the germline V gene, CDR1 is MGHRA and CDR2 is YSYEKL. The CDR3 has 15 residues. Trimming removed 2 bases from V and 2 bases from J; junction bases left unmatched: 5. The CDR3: CASSQILQGNYGYTF. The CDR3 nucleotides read TGCGCCAGCAGCCAAATCTTACAGGGGAACTATGGCTACACCTTC.

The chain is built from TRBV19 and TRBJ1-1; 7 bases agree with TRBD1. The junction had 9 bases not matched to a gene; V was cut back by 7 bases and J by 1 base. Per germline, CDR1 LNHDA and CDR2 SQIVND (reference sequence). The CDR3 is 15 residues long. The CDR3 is CASTQGGRPNTEAFF. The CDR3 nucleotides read TGTGCCAGTACCCAAGGGGGCCGCCCGAACACTGAAGCTTTCTTT.

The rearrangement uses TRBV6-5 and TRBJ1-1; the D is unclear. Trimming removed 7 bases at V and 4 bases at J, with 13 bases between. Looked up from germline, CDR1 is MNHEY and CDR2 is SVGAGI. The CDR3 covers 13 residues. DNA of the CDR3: TGTGCCAGCATCGGGCGATCGGGCACTGAAGCTTTCTTT. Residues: CASIGRSGTEAFF.

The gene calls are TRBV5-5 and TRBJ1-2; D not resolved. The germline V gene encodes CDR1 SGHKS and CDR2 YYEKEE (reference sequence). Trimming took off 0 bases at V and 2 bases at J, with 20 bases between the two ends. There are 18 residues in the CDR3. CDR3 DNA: TGTGCCAGCAGCTTGGTACGGGGATTCTCTGAAGGGAACTATGGCTACACCTTC. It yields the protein CASSLVRGFSEGNYGYTF. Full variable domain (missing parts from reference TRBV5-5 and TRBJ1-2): DAGVTQSPTHLIKTRGQQVTLRCSPISGHKSVSWYQQVLGQGPQFIFQYYEKEERGRGNFPDRFSARQFPNYSSELNVNALLLGDSALYLCASSLVRGFSEGNYGYTFGSGTRLTVV.

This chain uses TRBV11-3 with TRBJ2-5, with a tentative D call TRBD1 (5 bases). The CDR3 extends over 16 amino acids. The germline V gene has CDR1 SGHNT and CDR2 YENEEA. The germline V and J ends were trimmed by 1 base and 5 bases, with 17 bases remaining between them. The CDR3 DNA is TGTGCCAGCAGCTTAGGAGCCAGGGATGGATGGGAGACCCAGTACTTC. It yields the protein CASSLGARDGWETQYF.

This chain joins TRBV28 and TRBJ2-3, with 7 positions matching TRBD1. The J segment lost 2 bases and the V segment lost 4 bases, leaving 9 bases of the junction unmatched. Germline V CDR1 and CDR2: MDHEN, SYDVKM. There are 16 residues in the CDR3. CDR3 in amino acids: CASSSNRGGATDTQYF. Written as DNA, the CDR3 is TGTGCCAGCAGTTCTAACAGGGGTGGGGCCACAGATACGCAGTATTTT.

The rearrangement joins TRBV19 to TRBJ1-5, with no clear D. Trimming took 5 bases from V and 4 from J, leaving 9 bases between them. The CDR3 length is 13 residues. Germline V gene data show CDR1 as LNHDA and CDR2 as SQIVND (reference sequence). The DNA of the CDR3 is TGTGCCAGTAGTCCCGCCGAGAATCAGCCCCAGCATTTT. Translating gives CASSPAENQPQHF.

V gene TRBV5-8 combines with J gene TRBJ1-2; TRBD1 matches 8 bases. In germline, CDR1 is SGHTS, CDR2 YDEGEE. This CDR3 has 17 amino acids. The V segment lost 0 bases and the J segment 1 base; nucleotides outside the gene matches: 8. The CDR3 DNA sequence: TGTGCCAGCAGCTTGGTGGGGGGACAGGACATTAACTATGGCTACACCTTC. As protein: CASSLVGGQDINYGYTF.

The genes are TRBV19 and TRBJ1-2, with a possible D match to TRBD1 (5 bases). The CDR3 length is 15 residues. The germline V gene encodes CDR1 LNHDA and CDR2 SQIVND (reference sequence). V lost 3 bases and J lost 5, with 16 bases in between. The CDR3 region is CASSIGARSVYGYTF. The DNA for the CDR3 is TGTGCCAGTAGTATTGGGGCCAGAAGCGTTTATGGCTACACCTTC.